Given below is one T cell receptor beta chain in context. This sample was included in a study of blood T cells in healthy people across ages. Overall study: About one barcoded beta molecule per two T cells was captured by template switching.

Peripheral blood was drawn, approximately 10 milliliters per donor. The germline V gene encodes CDR1 SGHDT and CDR2 YYEEEE. The CDR3 consists of 14 residues. V gave up 3 bases and J gave up 8 bases, with 14 bases separating them. Sample-barcoded 5' priming and a J-beta primer mix drove a second PCR of 7 to 11 cycles. A 12-random-nucleotide template-switch adaptor tagged each cDNA molecule. A single record per CDR3 protein comes from TCRdb applying MiXCR to the 5' RACE reads. This repertoire shows about 800,000 distinct CDR3 sequences, approximately 25% found once; its top ten account for approximately 3.7%. This sample was also put to use in a study of T cells of mothers and their children.

This receptor was taken from a boy aged 5 to 17 in good health. The genes are TRBV5-6 and TRBJ1-4; a possible D gene is TRBD1 (5 bases). Sample: blood. CDR3 residues: CASSSGPRGEKLFF. In nucleotides, the CDR3 is TGTGCCAGCAGCTCGGGCCCCCGGGGCGAAAAACTGTTTTTT.